The 29 T cell receptor beta chains presented below share a single source sample, sequenced in a study of T cells after yellow fever vaccination. Each CDR3 protein gets one entry after TCRdb re-called the 5' RACE reads with MiXCR. Seen here are approximately 74,000 distinct CDR3 sequences, 5% to 6.5% observed once, and the top ten hold around 2.1%. Sequenced material: CD4+ T cells sorted from PBMCs, taken less than 18 days after the first yellow fever vaccination. These receptors originate from a man aged 18 to 30 who received the YFV17D yellow fever vaccine.

This clonotype has at least ten counts. This chain joins TRBV27 and TRBJ1-6; D is ambiguous. The germline gives CDR1 MNHEY, CDR2 SMNVEV (reference sequence). Trimming cost V 8 bases and J 7 bases, with 15 bases left between them. This CDR3 is 14 amino acids long. DNA of the CDR3: TGTGCCAGCCGTCGGGCAGGCCTCAATTCACCCCTCCACTTT. As protein: CASRRAGLNSPLHF.

This clonotype was picked up many times. The chain uses TRBV19 and TRBJ2-7, with D hard to call. Trimming cost V 4 bases and J 1 base, with 5 bases left between them. The CDR3 spans 12 residues. Germline CDR1 and CDR2: LNHDA and SQIVND (reference sequence). CDR3 amino acids: CASSTGSYEQYF. The DNA of the CDR3 is TGTGCCAGTAGTACAGGATCCTACGAGCAGTACTTC.

Ten or more counts support this clonotype. The V call is TRBV4-2, the J call TRBJ2-3, with 8 bases matching TRBD2. Germline V lookup: CDR1 LGHNA, CDR2 YNFKEQ. Germline trimming cut 4 bases from V and 4 bases from J; bases unmatched to any gene: 13. This CDR3 has 17 amino acids. CDR3 region: CASSRQPGLDVSDTQYF. CDR3 DNA: TGTGCCAGCAGCCGACAACCGGGACTAGATGTCTCAGATACGCAGTATTTT.

This clonotype showed up many times. J is TRBJ2-7 and V is TRBV10-2; no definite D call. Germline V gene data show CDR1 as WSHSY and CDR2 as SAAADI. The CDR3 has 15 amino acids. The V and J ends lost 4 bases and 5 bases respectively, with 18 bases between them. The CDR3 region has the DNA TGCGCCAGCAGTGTTGCTACCTACGATTCTAACGAGCAGTACTTC. It specifies CASSVATYDSNEQYF.

The sample holds many counts of this clonotype. The chain recombines TRBV5-1 with TRBJ1-1; D is unclear. The CDR3 extends over 14 amino acids. The germline gives CDR1 SGHRS, CDR2 YFSETQ. Trimming took off 5 bases at V and 1 base at J, with 12 bases between the two ends. The CDR3 coding sequence is TGCGCCAGCAGAACGGGGATAGAGAACACTGAAGCTTTCTTT. Protein sequence: CASRTGIENTEAFF.

This clonotype was seen ten or more times. The chain combines TRBV25-1 with TRBJ2-5; D is unresolved. Germline loops: CDR1 MGHDK, CDR2 SYGVNS. V was shortened by 4 bases and J by 8 bases, with 20 bases between the two germline ends. This CDR3 is built from 15 residues. This CDR3 reads CASSVSGRSRETQYF. In DNA form, the CDR3 reads TGTGCCAGCAGTGTATCCGGACGGTCAAGAGAAACCCAGTACTTC. The full variable domain, in which reference TRBV25-1 and TRBJ2-5 provide the parts outside the CDR3, is EADIYQTPRYLVIGTGKKITLECSQTMGHDKMYWYQQDPGMELHLIHYSYGVNSTEKGDLSSESTVSRIRTEHFPLTLESARPSHTSQYLCASSVSGRSRETQYFGPGTRLLVL.

At least ten counts were recorded for this clonotype. The rearrangement joins TRBV7-3 to TRBJ1-1; D remains ambiguous. Germline assignment: CDR1 SGHTA and CDR2 FQGTGA. This CDR3 is built from 13 residues. Trimming left V 4 bases short and J 0 bases short, with 6 bases between. CDR3 sequence (DNA): TGTGCCAGCAGCTCCCACATGAACACTGAAGCTTTCTTT. It is translated as CASSSHMNTEAFF.

This clonotype was observed at least ten times. The genes are TRBV4-1 and TRBJ2-2; 8 bases line up with TRBD2. With V trimmed by 0 bases and J by 6 bases, 9 bases remained unmatched. The germline V gene encodes CDR1 MGHRA and CDR2 YSYEKL. The CDR3 length is 17 residues. CDR3 loop: CASSQDSLAVEAGELFF. CDR3 nucleotides: TGCGCCAGCAGCCAAGATTCACTAGCGGTGGAGGCCGGGGAGCTGTTTTTT.

In this sample, this clonotype turned up many times. This rearrangement joins TRBV29-1 to TRBJ2-7; D gene ambiguous. The CDR3 covers 13 residues. CDR1 is SQVTM, CDR2 ANQGSEA, per germline. V was cut by 3 bases and J by 6 bases, with 15 bases left in between. CDR3 protein: CSVETVIGREQYF. The CDR3 region has the DNA TGCAGCGTTGAGACCGTAATAGGCCGCGAGCAGTACTTC.

There are a few counts of this clonotype. This chain joins TRBV6-1 and TRBJ2-1, with D possibly matching TRBD2 (7 bases). The V and J ends lost 7 bases and 9 bases respectively, with 19 bases between them. Germline V CDR1 and CDR2: MNHNS, SASEGT. This CDR3 is 14 amino acids long. This CDR3 is CASKGGGGSREQFF. DNA for the CDR3: TGTGCCAGCAAGGGGGGGGGCGGGTCTCGTGAGCAGTTCTTC.

This clonotype was seen many times. The V and J genes are TRBV7-9 and TRBJ2-7; D is unresolved. CDR1 and CDR2 (germline): SEHNR, FQNEAQ (reference sequence). This CDR3 has 12 amino acids. V was shortened by 5 bases and J by 3 bases, with 8 bases between the two germline ends. The CDR3 sequence: CASSPDLYEQYF. For the CDR3, the DNA is TGTGCCAGCAGCCCAGATCTCTACGAGCAGTACTTC.

By its share, this clonotype is medium-sized. The chain recombines TRBV5-1 with TRBJ2-6; D is perhaps TRBD1 (6 bases). V lost 4 bases to trimming and J lost 0 bases, with 17 bases between them. The CDR3 consists of 18 residues. CDR1 is SGHRS, CDR2 YFSETQ, per germline. This CDR3 is CASSRNPRDISGANVLTF. CDR3 coding DNA: TGCGCCAGCAGCCGGAACCCTCGGGACATCTCTGGGGCCAACGTCCTGACTTTC. Filled out from reference TRBV5-1 and TRBJ2-6, the complete variable domain reads KAGVTQTPRYLIKTRGQQVTLSCSPISGHRSVSWYQQTPGQGLQFLFEYFSETQRNKGNFPGRFSGRQFSNSRSEMNVSTLELGDSALYLCASSRNPRDISGANVLTFGAGSRLTVL.

This clonotype was detected ten times or more. The chain employs TRBV18 and TRBJ2-2; D gene unclear. Germline-derived CDR1 and CDR2 are KGHSH and LQKENI. V lost 0 bases and J 4 bases, leaving 12 bases between the germline ends. The CDR3 loop spans 16 amino acids. The CDR3 DNA sequence: TGTGCCAGCTCACCACCTTCCCTGCAGTCCACCGGGGAGCTGTTTTTT. Protein sequence: CASSPPSLQSTGELFF.

This clonotype was seen ten or more times. The chain is built from TRBV11-2 and TRBJ1-2, with 8 bases aligning to TRBD1. V lost 4 bases to trimming and J lost 2 bases; unmatched junction nucleotides: 9. Germline V lookup: CDR1 SGHAT, CDR2 FQNNGV. The CDR3 totals 16 residues. The CDR3 nucleotides are TGTGCCAGCAGCTCACTCAAGAGGACAGGGAACTATGGCTACACCTTC. Its translation is CASSSLKRTGNYGYTF.

This clonotype was counted many times. V gene TRBV20-1 combines with J gene TRBJ1-6; tentative D call: TRBD1 (6 bases). The CDR3 contains 17 residues. V dropped 1 base and J dropped 0 bases, with 13 bases sitting between them. The V gene's germline CDR1 is DFQATT and CDR2 SNEGSKA (reference sequence). Here the CDR3 DNA reads TGCAGTGCTAGAGCCCGGGACAAGAGCTCCTATAATTCACCCCTCCACTTT. Translation: CSARARDKSSYNSPLHF.

The sample holds many counts of this clonotype. As DNA, the CDR3 is TGTGCCAGCAGCTTAGAAGGCAGGGGTCTGGGTACGCAGTATTTT. Residues: CASSLEGRGLGTQYF. The chain recombines TRBV7-8 with TRBJ2-3, with D possibly TRBD1 on 6 matching bases. The CDR3 totals 15 residues. Germline V lookup: CDR1 SGHVS, CDR2 FQNEAQ. V was trimmed by 1 base and J by 8 bases, leaving 16 bases between them.

This clonotype was counted ten times or more. The gene calls are TRBV7-9 and TRBJ2-5; D remains unclear. Germline V CDR1 and CDR2: SEHNR, FQNEAQ (reference sequence). V lost 5 bases to trimming and J lost 4 bases, with 11 bases between them. This CDR3 has 13 amino acids. This CDR3 reads CASSANTGETQYF. DNA of the CDR3: TGTGCCAGCAGCGCTAACACTGGAGAGACCCAGTACTTC.

This clonotype was counted many times. This chain links TRBV3-1 with TRBJ2-3, with D possibly TRBD1 on 5 matching bases. Germline loops: CDR1 LGHDT, CDR2 YNNKEL (reference sequence). CDR3 length equals 13 residues. V lost 8 bases, J lost 3 bases, and 12 bases lay in between. CDR3 loop: CASGQQGTDTQYF. The DNA of the CDR3 is TGTGCCAGCGGACAACAAGGAACAGATACGCAGTATTTT.

This clonotype was observed many times. The chain links TRBV28 to TRBJ2-5; D gene unclear. Trimming cost V 2 bases and J 2 bases, with 9 bases left between them. This CDR3 has 14 residues. Germline CDR1 is MDHEN and CDR2 is SYDVKM. The CDR3 is CASSLTYRQETQYF. The CDR3 DNA reads TGTGCCAGCAGTTTAACGTACAGACAAGAGACCCAGTACTTC. The full variable domain, rest sourced from reference TRBV28 and TRBJ2-5, is DVKVTQSSRYLVKRTGEKVFLECVQDMDHENMFWYRQDPGLGLRLIYFSYDVKMKEKGDIPEGYSVSREKKERFSLILESASTNQTSMYLCASSLTYRQETQYFGPGTRLLVL.

In this sample, this clonotype turned up many times. The chain combines TRBV29-1 with TRBJ1-1; 7 positions match TRBD1. The germline V gene has CDR1 SQVTM and CDR2 ANQGSEA. The CDR3 is made up of 12 amino acids. The CDR3: CSGGQLNTEAFF. The CDR3 DNA reads as TGCAGTGGGGGACAGTTGAACACTGAAGCTTTCTTT.

This clonotype was picked up many times. V gene TRBV5-1 combines with J gene TRBJ2-5; D not certain. Trimming took off 9 bases at V and 4 bases at J, with 19 bases between the two ends. CDR3 length equals 14 residues. Germline CDR1 and CDR2: SGHRS and YFSETQ. The CDR3 DNA reads TGCGCCACCAAACCAGGACCGACCGGAGAGACCCAGTACTTC. This sequence encodes CATKPGPTGETQYF.

This clonotype was counted many times. The J gene is TRBJ2-5, the V gene TRBV10-3; no clear D gene. Trimming took 0 bases from V and 2 from J, leaving 13 bases between them. The germline gives CDR1 ENHRY, CDR2 SYGVKD. There are 16 residues in the CDR3. CDR3 bases: TGTGCCATCAGTGAGTCGTTCGGGCAGAATCAAGAGACCCAGTACTTC. Its translation: CAISESFGQNQETQYF.

This clonotype was seen at least ten times. The J gene is TRBJ2-2, the V gene TRBV5-6; 8 bases map to TRBD1. The CDR3 is made up of 16 amino acids. J was trimmed by 5 bases and V by 4 bases; bases with no gene match: 10. Germline values: CDR1 SGHDT, CDR2 YYEEEE. CDR3 bases: TGTGCCAGCAGCCGACTCGACAGGGGAGAAACCGGGGAGCTGTTTTTT. Encoded protein: CASSRLDRGETGELFF.

This clonotype has a count of ten or more. The chain has TRBV7-9 and TRBJ2-3, with 10 nucleotides matching TRBD1. The ends lost 5 bases at V and 6 bases at J; junction bases unmatched: 5. The CDR3 contains 14 residues. Germline V gene sequence: CDR1 SEHNR, CDR2 FQNEAQ (reference sequence). The CDR3 bases are TGTGCCAGCAGCAGACAGGGGGCTCGGGATACGCAGTATTTT. Protein sequence: CASSRQGARDTQYF.

This clonotype was found many times. V is TRBV12-3 or TRBV12-4 and J is TRBJ2-1; 13 nucleotides align to TRBD2. J was trimmed by 9 bases and V by 7 bases; bases with no gene match: 3. The CDR3 is 13 residues long. DNA of the CDR3: TGTGCCAGCACTCGGACTAGCGGGAGTGAGCAGTTCTTC. Protein: CASTRTSGSEQFF.

In this sample, this clonotype turned up many times. V and J are TRBV24-1 and TRBJ1-6; 7 bases agree with TRBD1. The CDR3 is made up of 15 amino acids. V dropped 12 bases and J dropped 3; count of bases not matched to a gene: 10. Germline CDR1 KGHDR, CDR2 SFDVKD. DNA of the CDR3: TGTGCCGGATCCCGGGACAGCCGCTATAATTCACCCCTCCACTTT. The encoded protein is CAGSRDSRYNSPLHF.

V and J are TRBV28 and TRBJ1-4; no firm D call. Germline loops: CDR1 MDHEN, CDR2 SYDVKM. Trimming stripped 8 bases from V and 3 bases from J, with 13 bases between. The CDR3 runs to 14 residues. This CDR3 is CASSLIRANEKLFF. The CDR3 bases are TGTGCCAGCTCCCTGATAAGGGCTAATGAAAAACTGTTTTTT.

With respect to this clonotype: A much bigger clone sits one base away, suggesting this may be a read error. This rearrangement joins TRBV9 to TRBJ1-2; possible D gene TRBD1, 5 bases. Germline V gives CDR1 SGDLS, CDR2 YYNGEE. The CDR3 contains 14 residues. The CDR3 DNA is TGTGCCAGCAGCTTACACCGGGACGACTATGTCTACACCTTC. Translation: CASSLHRDDYVYTF.

This clonotype was recorded many times. The chain carries TRBV5-6 and TRBJ2-4; 8 positions match TRBD1. CDR1 and CDR2 (germline): SGHDT, YYEEEE. V lost 2 bases to trimming and J lost 6 bases; unmatched junction nucleotides: 7. CDR3 length: 15 amino acids. The CDR3 spells CASSFRTGSANIQYF. The CDR3 DNA follows: TGTGCCAGCAGCTTCCGGACAGGGAGCGCAAACATTCAGTACTTC. The variable domain in full, with the rest retrieved from reference TRBV5-6 and TRBJ2-4, is DAGVTQSPTHLIKTRGQQVTLRCSPKSGHDTVSWYQQALGQGPQFIFQYYEEEERQRGNFPDRFSGHQFPNYSSELNVNALLLGDSALYLCASSFRTGSANIQYFGAGTRLSVL.